A single sample gave rise to the 5 T cell receptor beta chains below, sequenced in a study of T cells after yellow fever vaccination (dated by TCRdb to the late 2010s). Interpreted using the paper, the treatment or condition label stands for: live attenuated yellow fever vaccine strain. The library was generated by 5' RACE. Sequencing relied on an Illumina HiSeq 2500. The public reads were quality trimmed at Q25 with fastp and then assembled into clones with MiXCR by TCRdb, keeping productive beta chains. Every entry covers one CDR3 protein and lists the most common genes and DNA from its rows. For this sample the table gives 200,000 to 300,000 distinct CDR3 sequences, of which 6.9% were detected only once. The top ten constitute approximately 0.87% of the sample. This specimen consisted of CD4+ T cells sorted from PBMCs, obtained 15 days after the yellow fever booster vaccination. These TCRs come from a man aged 25-40 years who received the YFV17D yellow fever vaccine.

This clonotype came up a few times. The chain uses TRBV7-2 and TRBJ1-1, with D tentatively TRBD1 (6 bases). Germline CDR1 and CDR2: SGHTA and FQGNSA. The CDR3 is 17 amino acids. The germline V and J ends were trimmed by 5 bases and 0 bases, with 19 bases remaining between them. The CDR3 sequence is CASSALKTGYMNTEAFF. The CDR3 DNA is TGTGCCAGCAGCGCCTTGAAGACAGGCTATATGAACACTGAAGCTTTCTTT. The full variable domain, rest sourced from reference TRBV7-2 and TRBJ1-1, is GAGVSQSPSNKVTEKGKDVELRCDPISGHTALYWYRQSLGQGLEFLIYFQGNSAPDKSGLPSDRFSAERTGGSVSTLTIQRTQQEDSAVYLCASSALKTGYMNTEAFFGQGTRLTVV.

This clonotype was picked up many times. The chain couples TRBV16 to TRBJ1-1; D is uncertain. CDR1 and CDR2 from the germline V gene are KGHSY and FQNENV. V was shortened by 7 bases and J by 1 base, with 13 bases between the two germline ends. The CDR3 loop spans 14 amino acids. The CDR3 sequence is CASTISWGNTEAFF. CDR3 coding DNA: TGTGCCAGCACCATCAGCTGGGGGAACACTGAAGCTTTCTTT.

This clonotype was picked up a small number of times. This sequence joins TRBV7-2 and TRBJ1-5, with D possibly being TRBD1 (5 bases). Germline CDR1 and CDR2: SGHTA and FQGNSA. The V end was cut by 8 bases, the J end by 3 bases, with 23 bases between. The CDR3 totals 17 residues. Here the CDR3 reads CASGPWGGLQFNQPQHF. For the CDR3, the DNA is TGTGCCAGCGGCCCATGGGGGGGGTTACAATTCAATCAGCCCCAGCATTTT.

There are a few counts of this clonotype. The chain carries TRBV3-1 and TRBJ2-1; 10 bases fit TRBD2. CDR1 is LGHDT and CDR2 is YNNKEL in the germline V gene (reference sequence). V lost 3 bases, J lost 6 bases, and 11 bases stayed unmatched. This CDR3 is built from 17 residues. The DNA of the CDR3 is TGTGCCAGCAGCCACGATCGGACTAGCGGCAGAGGCAATGAGCAGTTCTTC. This translates into CASSHDRTSGRGNEQFF.

This clonotype was observed a few times. The V call is TRBV3-1, the J call TRBJ1-1; D is uncertain. Trimming removed 2 bases from V and 1 base from J, with 11 bases in between. The germline CDR1 and CDR2 sequences are LGHDT and YNNKEL (reference sequence). The CDR3 spans 15 residues. CDR3 nucleotide sequence: TGTGCCAGCAGCCAAACGCTGGGGTCGAACACTGAAGCTTTCTTT. Translation: CASSQTLGSNTEAFF. Full variable domain (remainder filled in from reference TRBV3-1 and TRBJ1-1): DTAVSQTPKYLVTQMGNDKSIKCEQNLGHDTMYWYKQDSKKFLKIMFSYNNKELIINETVPNRFSPKSPDKAHLNLHINSLELGDSAVYFCASSQTLGSNTEAFFGQGTRLTVV.